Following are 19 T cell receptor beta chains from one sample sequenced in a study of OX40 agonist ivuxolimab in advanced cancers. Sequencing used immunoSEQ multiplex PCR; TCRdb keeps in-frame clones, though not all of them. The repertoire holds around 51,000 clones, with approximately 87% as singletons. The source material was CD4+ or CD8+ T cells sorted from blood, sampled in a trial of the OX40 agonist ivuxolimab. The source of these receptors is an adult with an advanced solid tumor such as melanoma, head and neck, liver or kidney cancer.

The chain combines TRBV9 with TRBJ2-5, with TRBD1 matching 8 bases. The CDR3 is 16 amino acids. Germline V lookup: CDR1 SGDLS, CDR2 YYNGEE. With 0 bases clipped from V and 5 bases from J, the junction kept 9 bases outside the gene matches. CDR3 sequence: CASSVVPTGVRETQYF. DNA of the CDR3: TGTGCCAGCAGCGTAGTTCCGACAGGGGTGAGGGAGACCCAGTACTTC.

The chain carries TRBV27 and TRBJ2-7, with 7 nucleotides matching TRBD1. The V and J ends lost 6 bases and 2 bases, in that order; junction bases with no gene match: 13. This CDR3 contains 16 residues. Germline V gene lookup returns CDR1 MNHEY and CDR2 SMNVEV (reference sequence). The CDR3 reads CASSQLGQRATYEQYF. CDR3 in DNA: TGTGCCAGCAGCCAATTGGGACAGAGAGCTACCTACGAGCAGTACTTC.

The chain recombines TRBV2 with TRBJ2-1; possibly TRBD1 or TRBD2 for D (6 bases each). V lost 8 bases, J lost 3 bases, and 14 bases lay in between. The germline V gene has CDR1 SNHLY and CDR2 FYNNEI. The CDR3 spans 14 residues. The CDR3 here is CASRSEGGYNEQFF. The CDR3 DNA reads TGTGCCAGCCGTAGCGAGGGGGGCTACAATGAGCAGTTCTTC.

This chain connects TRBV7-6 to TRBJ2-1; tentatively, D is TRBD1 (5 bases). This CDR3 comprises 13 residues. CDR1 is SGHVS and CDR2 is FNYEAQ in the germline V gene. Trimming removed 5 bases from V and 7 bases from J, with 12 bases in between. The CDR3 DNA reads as TGTGCCAGCAGCAAGGCAGGGTGGAATGAGCAGTTCTTC. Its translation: CASSKAGWNEQFF.

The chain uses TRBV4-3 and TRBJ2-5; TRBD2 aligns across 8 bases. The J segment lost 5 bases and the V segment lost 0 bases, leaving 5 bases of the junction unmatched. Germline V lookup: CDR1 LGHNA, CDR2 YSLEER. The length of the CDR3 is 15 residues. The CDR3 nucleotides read TGCGCCAGCAGCCAAGACGGACTAGCAGGGGAGACCCAGTACTTC. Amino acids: CASSQDGLAGETQYF.

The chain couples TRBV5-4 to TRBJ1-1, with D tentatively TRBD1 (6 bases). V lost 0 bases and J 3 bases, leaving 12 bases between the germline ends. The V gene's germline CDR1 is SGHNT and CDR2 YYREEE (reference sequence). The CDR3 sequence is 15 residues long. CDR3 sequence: CASSLGRGFDTEAFF. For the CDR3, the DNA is TGTGCCAGCAGCTTGGGCAGGGGCTTCGACACTGAAGCTTTCTTT.

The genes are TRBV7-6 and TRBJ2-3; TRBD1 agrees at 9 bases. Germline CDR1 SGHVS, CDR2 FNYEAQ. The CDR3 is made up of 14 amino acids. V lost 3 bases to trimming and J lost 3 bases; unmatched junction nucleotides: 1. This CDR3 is CASSFGQGTDTQYF. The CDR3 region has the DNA TGTGCCAGCAGCTTCGGACAGGGGACAGATACGCAGTATTTT.

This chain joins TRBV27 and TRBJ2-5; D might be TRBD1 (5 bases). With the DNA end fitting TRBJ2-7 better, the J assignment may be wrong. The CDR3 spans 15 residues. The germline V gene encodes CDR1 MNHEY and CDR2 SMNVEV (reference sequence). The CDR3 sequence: CASSLSAQGPYEQYF. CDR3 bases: TGTGCCAGCAGTTTATCTGCCCAGGGTCCCTACGAGCAGTACTTC.

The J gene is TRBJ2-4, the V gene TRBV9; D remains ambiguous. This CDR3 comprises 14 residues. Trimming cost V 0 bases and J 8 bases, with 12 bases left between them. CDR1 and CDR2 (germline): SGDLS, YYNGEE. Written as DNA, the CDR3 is TGTGCCAGCAGCGTAGAAAGGGAATGGGACATTCAGTACTTC. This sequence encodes CASSVEREWDIQYF.

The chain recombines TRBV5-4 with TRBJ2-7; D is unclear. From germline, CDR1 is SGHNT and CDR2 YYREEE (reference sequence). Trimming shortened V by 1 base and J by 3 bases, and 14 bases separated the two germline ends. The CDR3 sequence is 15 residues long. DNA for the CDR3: TGTGCCAGCAGCTTGCTGACGACTGGTCTCTACGAGCAGTACTTC. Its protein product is CASSLLTTGLYEQYF.

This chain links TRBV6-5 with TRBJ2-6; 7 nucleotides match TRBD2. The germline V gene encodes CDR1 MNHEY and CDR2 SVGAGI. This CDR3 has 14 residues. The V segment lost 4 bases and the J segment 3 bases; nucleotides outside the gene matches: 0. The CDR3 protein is CASSWGGGANVLTF. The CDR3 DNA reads TGTGCCAGCAGTTGGGGGGGTGGGGCCAACGTCCTGACTTTC.

The CDR3: CATSIRTSGKHYNEQFF. In nucleotides, the CDR3 is TGTGCCACCAGCATAAGGACTAGCGGGAAACACTACAATGAGCAGTTCTTC. The chain couples TRBV15 to TRBJ2-1; 12 bases are a match to TRBD2. This CDR3 spans 17 amino acids. V shed 4 bases and J 3 bases; nucleotides not matched to a gene: 7. Germline-derived CDR1 and CDR2 are LNHNV and YYDKDF (reference sequence).

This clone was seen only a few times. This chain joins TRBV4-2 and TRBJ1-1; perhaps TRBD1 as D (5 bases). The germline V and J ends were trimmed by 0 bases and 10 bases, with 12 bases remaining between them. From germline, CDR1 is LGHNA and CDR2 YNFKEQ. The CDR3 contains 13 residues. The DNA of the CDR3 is TGTGCCAGCAGCCAAGATATGGCAGGGATAGCTTTCTTT. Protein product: CASSQDMAGIAFF.

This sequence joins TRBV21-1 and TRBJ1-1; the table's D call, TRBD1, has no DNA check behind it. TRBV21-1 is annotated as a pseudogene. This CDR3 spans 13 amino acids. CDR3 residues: CASTGTGATEAFF. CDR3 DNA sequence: TGTGCCAGCACCGGGACAGGAGCCACTGAAGCTTTCTTT.

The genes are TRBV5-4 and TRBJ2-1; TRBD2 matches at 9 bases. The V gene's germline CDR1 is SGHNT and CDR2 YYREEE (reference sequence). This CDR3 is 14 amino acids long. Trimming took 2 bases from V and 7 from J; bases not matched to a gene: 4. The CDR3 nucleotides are TGTGCCAGCAGCTTAGGAGCGGGAGGAAATGAGCAGTTCTTC. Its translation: CASSLGAGGNEQFF.

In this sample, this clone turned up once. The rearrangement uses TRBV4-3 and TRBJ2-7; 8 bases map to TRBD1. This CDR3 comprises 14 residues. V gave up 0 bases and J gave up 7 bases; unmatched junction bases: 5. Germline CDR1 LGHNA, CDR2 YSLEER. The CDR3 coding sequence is TGCGCCAGCAGCCAAGATCGGACAGGGTGGGAGCAGTACTTC. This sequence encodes CASSQDRTGWEQYF.

The DNA for the CDR3 is TGTGCCAGCTCACCAGAGCGATTCTACTTC. It yields the protein CASSPERFYF. V and J are TRBV18 and TRBJ2-7; unclear D gene. CDR1 KGHSH and CDR2 LQKENI come from the germline V gene. The CDR3 is 10 amino acids. Trimming pared 2 bases from V and 13 bases from J, leaving 9 bases between.

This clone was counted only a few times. As DNA, the CDR3 is TGTGCCAGCAGCCCCAACGGGAGAGGGGACGGCTACACCTTC. This codes for CASSPNGRGDGYTF. The rearrangement joins TRBV6-5 to TRBJ1-2; D perhaps matches TRBD1 (5 bases). The CDR3 covers 14 residues. Germline V gives CDR1 MNHEY, CDR2 SVGAGI. V shed 6 bases and J shed 8 bases, with 19 bases lying between them.

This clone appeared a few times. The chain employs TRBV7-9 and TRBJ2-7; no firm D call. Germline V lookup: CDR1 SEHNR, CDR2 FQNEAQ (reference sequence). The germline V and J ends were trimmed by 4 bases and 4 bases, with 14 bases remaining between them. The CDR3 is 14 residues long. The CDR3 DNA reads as TGTGCCAGCAGCTCCGGTGGGAACGGTTACGAGCAGTACTTC. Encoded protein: CASSSGGNGYEQYF.